The present T cell receptor (beta chain) was sequenced within a study of shared clonotypes between healthy human individuals (dated by TCRdb to 2020 to 2022). In the study overall: Three men and two women, aged 18 to 49 years, made up the cohort. For each donor, three plates each were used for CD4 naive and CD4 memory, two plates were used for CD8 naive, and one plate was used for CD8 memory. The study deeply sequenced blood TCR repertoires of about 5 healthy adults to estimate repertoire size and the extent of clonotype sharing between individuals. To increase sequencing depth and limit assay-specific biases, different laboratories used diverse techniques to prepare libraries and sequence TCR repertoires. Between about 0.8 and 9.5 billion PBMCs per donor were obtained by leukapheresis. The paper as a whole reports these results and caveats: Sharing across a few donors was observed for about 5% of naive CD4, 3% to 3.5% of naive CD8, over 2% of memory CD4, and around 0.42% of memory CD8 clonotypes. Rarefaction of sorted-subset datasets indicated incomplete sequencing despite the large sequencing depth. Compared with non-shared clonotypes, clonotypes shared by all four sorted-subset donors had higher generation probabilities. Pairwise subsampling indicated that sequencing depth was expected to affect the degree of clonotype sharing among donors. Sampling was limited to blood, and TCR repertoires in tissue likely differ from TCR repertoires in blood. The genetic and exposure-history diversity represented was limited by the small number of donors. Larger estimated clonotype richness was generally found for naive subsets than for memory subsets.

Donors were healthy HIV-negative adults with no recently reported acute infections or vaccinations. All donors were Caucasian adults living in Nashville, Tennessee, USA. Magnetic negative selection was used to enrich CD4+ T cells, after which naive cells were positively selected on CD45RA and the negative fraction became the memory subset. Blood was collected by leukapheresis, and PBMCs were isolated by Ficoll-Histopaque density gradient centrifugation and then cryopreserved in liquid nitrogen vapor phase. Purity and quantity of every magnetically sorted T cell population were checked by analytical flow cytometry. Genomic DNA was isolated from every sorted fraction and measured by UV absorbance on a Nanodrop 2000c. Using the deep immunoSEQ assay, multiplex PCR amplified TCR CDR3 regions from genomic DNA. Extracted genomic DNA from each cell subset was distributed evenly across all wells of several immunoSEQ 96-well plates, and each plate was treated as a replicate. For sorted subsets, around 200 ng genomic DNA, equal to tens of thousands of T cell genomes, was loaded into each replicate PCR. Purified libraries were quantified with a Qubit 3.0 fluorometer, sized on a Bioanalyzer 2100, and re-quantified with the KAPA Library Quantification kit. Each immunoSEQ 96-well plate was sequenced on its own single-read 150-cycle Illumina NextSeq 550 flow cell. The authors' pipeline ran thus. Because only junctional sequences without quality scores were contained in the immunoSEQ output, filtering matching that applied to full-length reads could not be performed. Sequences were annotated with PyIR, a Python wrapper for IgBLAST v1.9, using IMGT germline references to assign V/J genes and CDR3. Reads were filtered out if the reads had weak V/J assignments (E-value above 1e-6), no CDR3, stop codons, out-of-frame junctions, or ambiguous translated residues. V3J clonotypes were defined as sequences sharing an identical inferred V gene, J gene, and CDR3 amino acid sequence. Percentage overlap between repertoires was computed as shared unique clonotypes divided by the size of the smaller repertoire. Repertoire richness was assessed with RTK rarefaction, the Chao1 estimator, and Recon v2.1 estimates of unobserved clonotypes. OLGA was used to compute generation probabilities for all TCRbeta clonotypes that the gDNA method yielded from four donors. TCRdb took over this immuneACCESS table, retaining in-frame rearrangements with V and J assigned. Such tables are incomplete; in checked studies, under half of the missing clones stem from an unresolved V gene, and the remainder is unexplained. Clone size and V and J calls were adopted from that table, with D and trimming inferred from the DNA. Within this sample are 950,000 to 1,100,000 clones, with 65% to 75% of them counted one time only. The ten largest clones capture about 1.5% of the sample.

Points on this clone: What antigen it recognizes has not been identified. Per-base qualities were not stored, and no clone one base away is much larger.

Trimming accounts for 3 bases at V and 2 bases at J, while the number of junction bases matched to no gene is 0. Including cysteine and phenylalanine, the CDR3 has 14 amino acids. Just the 42-base CDR3 DNA is kept, in frame starting at base 1. As encoded in the germline V gene, CDR1 is SGHRS while CDR2 is YFSETQ. Sequencing was carried out using memory CD4+ T cells sorted from blood. The cell subset or site label corresponds to: CD45RA-negative fraction. The V and J genes are TRBV5-1 and TRBJ1-5; 9 bases in the junction line up with TRBD1. This receptor was taken from a man younger than 35 in good health. The nucleotide sequence is TGCGCCAGCAGCTGGACAGGGGGCAATCAGCCCCAGCATTTT. Translated, this is CASSWTGGNQPQHF.